This T cell receptor (beta chain) was sequenced in a study of T cells in localized non-small cell lung cancer. Broader study findings: Owing to sequencing of a solitary tumor region, heterogeneity cannot be discounted. Of the top 100 tumor clones, median approximately 60 were in adjacent lung, around 28 among its top 100.

There are 14 residues in the CDR3. V lost 5 bases, J lost 3 bases, and 3 bases stayed unmatched. Germline-derived CDR1 and CDR2 are SEHNR and FQNEAQ (reference sequence). A remark on this clone: As yet, its antigen is unknown.

The table came from immunoSEQ multiplex PCR; TCRdb's copy has only in-frame clones and leaves some out. The data contain 50,000 to 60,000 clones, around nine tenths of them singletons. The receptor's source is a female donor with stage II lung adenocarcinoma. This chain connects TRBV7-9 to TRBJ2-1; 8 bases map to TRBD2. The source material was PBMCs, sampled before any cancer treatment. CDR3 nucleotide sequence: TGTGCCAGCAGCCGGGGACTAGACTACAATGAGCAGTTCTTC. Protein sequence: CASSRGLDYNEQFF.